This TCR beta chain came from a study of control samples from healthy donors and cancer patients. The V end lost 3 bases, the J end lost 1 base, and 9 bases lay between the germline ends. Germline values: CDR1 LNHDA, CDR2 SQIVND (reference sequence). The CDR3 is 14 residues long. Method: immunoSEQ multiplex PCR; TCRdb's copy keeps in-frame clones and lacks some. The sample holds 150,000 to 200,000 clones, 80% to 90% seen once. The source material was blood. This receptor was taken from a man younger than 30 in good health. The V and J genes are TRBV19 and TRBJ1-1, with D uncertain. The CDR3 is CASSMGAPNTEAFF. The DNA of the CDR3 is TGTGCCAGTAGTATGGGAGCGCCGAACACTGAAGCTTTCTTT.